These T cell receptor beta chains were read from a single sample in a study of T cell responses to AZD1222 COVID-19 vaccine. The protocol was immunoSEQ multiplex PCR, while the TCRdb copy is restricted to in-frame clones and leaves out a portion. This table holds roughly 69,000 clones, 80% found once. Sequencing was performed on peripheral blood, taken 28 days after the second AZD1222 dose. The origin of the receptors is an adult who received the AZD1222 COVID-19 vaccine. Both conserved end residues are part of each CDR3. A D gene is named only where the DNA matches it firmly. Only part of the rows carry a size: once, few, many, or a class if the clone is expanded.

v_gene	abundance	j_gene	d_gene	CDR3aa	CDR3nt
TRBV5-1	NA	TRBJ2-2	TRBD1	CASSGGQTNTGELFF	TGCGCCAGCAGCGGGGGACAGACGAACACCGGGGAGCTGTTTTTT
TRBV10-3	NA	TRBJ2-3	NA	CAITSSTDTQYF	TGTGCCATCACCTCTAGCACAGATACGCAGTATTTT
TRBV6-1	NA	TRBJ1-1	NA	CASSEADARGKEGGEAFF	TGTGCCAGCAGTGAAGCGGACGCCCGGGGAAAGGAAGGAGGTGAAGCTTTCTTT
TRBV21-1	NA	TRBJ2-6	NA	CASSNRRTGGNSGANVLTF	TGTGCCAGCAGCAATCGCCGGACAGGGGGCAACTCTGGGGCCAACGTCCTGACTTTC
TRBV18	NA	TRBJ1-2	NA	CASSPSTLNYGYTF	TGTGCCAGCTCACCATCAACCTTGAACTATGGCTACACCTTC
TRBV18	once	TRBJ1-4	TRBD1	CASSLGTGDEKLFF	TGTGCCAGCTCACTCGGGACAGGGGATGAAAAACTGTTTTTT
TRBV6-5	NA	TRBJ1-2	NA	CASSYSLEGGYTF	TGTGCCAGCAGTTACTCGCTTGAGGGTGGCTACACCTTC
TRBV5-1	NA	TRBJ1-2	TRBD1	CASSTGTGEGFTF	TGCGCCAGCAGCACCGGGACAGGGGAAGGTTTTACCTTC
TRBV11-2	NA	TRBJ1-1	TRBD1	CASSPRGTELEAFF	TGTGCCAGCAGCCCTAGGGGGACAGAGCTTGAAGCTTTCTTT
TRBV5-6	NA	TRBJ2-3	TRBD2	CASTYSFVAGGTFSDTQYF	TGTGCCAGCACCTACAGCTTTGTAGCGGGGGGTACTTTCTCAGATACGCAGTATTTT
TRBV27	few	TRBJ1-1	NA	CASRQLNTEAFF	TGTGCCAGCAGGCAGTTGAACACTGAAGCTTTCTTT
TRBV4-3	NA	TRBJ2-1	NA	CASSPRVDGEQFF	TGCGCCAGCAGCCCAAGGGTAGACGGTGAGCAGTTCTTC
TRBV6-4	many	TRBJ2-2	NA	CASSAGDTGELFF	TGTGCCAGCAGTGCGGGGGACACCGGGGAGCTGTTTTTT
TRBV5-1	NA	TRBJ2-7	NA	CASSADSQSEQYF	TGCGCCAGCAGCGCGGACTCACAAAGCGAGCAGTACTTC
TRBV6-4	NA	TRBJ2-2	NA	CASSDSLAGLTGELFF	TGTGCCAGCAGTGACTCCCTTGCGGGGTTGACCGGGGAGCTGTTTTTT
TRBV27	NA	TRBJ1-4	TRBD1	CASSSPGTDEKLFF	TGTGCCAGCAGTTCCCCCGGGACAGATGAAAAACTGTTTTTT
TRBV20-1	NA	TRBJ1-1	NA	CSARDPTEAFF	TGCAGTGCTAGAGATCCCACTGAAGCTTTCTTT
TRBV27	NA	TRBJ2-7	NA	CASSLRGPAYEQYF	TGTGCCAGCAGTTTACGGGGGCCGGCCTACGAGCAGTACTTC
TRBV14	NA	TRBJ1-2	NA	CASSQRAPGNYGYTF	TGTGCCAGCAGCCAACGAGCCCCGGGGAACTATGGCTACACCTTC
TRBV5-6	NA	TRBJ2-7	NA	CASSPTLRGAYEQYF	TGTGCCAGCAGCCCGACCTTGAGGGGAGCTTACGAGCAGTACTTC
TRBV5-6	NA	TRBJ1-5	NA	CASSWQDQPQHF	TGTGCCAGCAGCTGGCAGGATCAGCCCCAGCATTTT
TRBV30	NA	TRBJ1-1	NA	CAWSVHVGTEAFF	TGTGCCTGGAGTGTACACGTGGGCACTGAAGCTTTCTTT
TRBV7-9	NA	TRBJ2-2	TRBD1	CASSPDRVWTGELFF	TGTGCCAGCAGCCCCGACAGGGTTTGGACCGGGGAGCTGTTTTTT
TRBV2	NA	TRBJ1-5	NA	CASRTQYSNQPQHF	TGTGCCAGCAGAACCCAGTATAGCAATCAGCCCCAGCATTTT
TRBV28	NA	TRBJ2-7	NA	CASSFKGVGYEQYF	TGTGCCAGCAGTTTTAAGGGGGTGGGCTACGAGCAGTACTTC
TRBV12-5	NA	TRBJ1-1	NA	CASGLPTRNTEAFF	TGTGCTAGTGGTTTGCCTACTAGAAACACTGAAGCTTTCTTT
TRBV5-4	once	TRBJ1-5	NA	CASSDGFNQPQHF	TGTGCCAGCAGCGACGGCTTCAATCAGCCCCAGCATTTT
TRBV27	NA	TRBJ2-1	TRBD2	CASRTTSGGAYNEQFF	TGTGCCAGCAGGACGACTAGCGGGGGCGCCTACAATGAGCAGTTCTTC
TRBV5-1	NA	TRBJ1-4	NA	CASKLAPRDEKLFF	TGCGCCAGCAAGTTGGCCCCAAGGGATGAAAAACTGTTTTTT
TRBV19	NA	TRBJ1-4	TRBD1	CASRGSGTANEKLFF	TGTGCCAGTAGGGGGAGCGGGACAGCAAATGAAAAACTGTTTTTT